The 31 T cell receptor beta chains below were found in one sample sequenced in a study of molecular identifiers for immune sequencing clone quantification. TCRdb processed the PCR reads anew with MiXCR; each CDR3 protein has one entry. The sample contains about 640,000 distinct CDR3 sequences, 15% to 20% of which appear only once. Sequencing used naive CD8+ T cells from blood, with Jurkat cell RNA spiked in. Noted subset: FACS-sorted CD8+CD4-CCR7+CD45RA+ naive T cells. These receptors originate from a human donor in good health. Some libraries in this study had Jurkat cell RNA spiked in.

The J gene is TRBJ1-2, the V gene TRBV29-1, with unresolved D. Germline V gives CDR1 SQVTM, CDR2 ANQGSEA. Trimming took off 6 bases at V and 6 bases at J, with 11 bases between the two ends. The CDR3 has 11 amino acids. CDR3 residues: CSVEGLDGYTF. The CDR3 nucleotides are TGCAGCGTGGAGGGTTTAGATGGCTACACCTTC.

This clonotype came up a few times. This chain links TRBV18 with TRBJ1-2; D might be TRBD1 (6 bases). The V and J ends lost 3 bases and 3 bases respectively, with 14 bases between them. Germline V gives CDR1 KGHSH, CDR2 LQKENI. The CDR3 spans 15 residues. The CDR3 DNA sequence: TGTGCCAGCTCACCCGCGGGGGGCGCGGACTATGGCTACACCTTC. Protein sequence: CASSPAGGADYGYTF.

In its sample, this clonotype was seen a few times. The chain has TRBV13 and TRBJ2-1, with D perhaps TRBD1 (5 bases). The V end was cut by 4 bases, the J end by 3 bases, with 13 bases between. CDR1 is PRHDT and CDR2 is FYEKMQ in the germline V gene (reference sequence). This CDR3 is built from 15 residues. CDR3 in DNA: TGTGCCAGCAGCTCCCTAGGGGATAACTACAATGAGCAGTTCTTC. This sequence encodes CASSSLGDNYNEQFF.

This clonotype was recorded at least ten times. This chain joins TRBV9 and TRBJ1-1, with a tentative D call TRBD1 (6 bases). This CDR3 has 12 residues. Trimming removed 3 bases from V and 6 bases from J, with 9 bases in between. The germline CDR1 and CDR2 sequences are SGDLS and YYNGEE. CDR3 region: CASSEGGPEAFF. DNA for the CDR3: TGTGCCAGCAGCGAGGGGGGTCCTGAAGCTTTCTTT. Complete variable domain (other parts from reference TRBV9 and TRBJ1-1): DSGVTQTPKHLITATGQRVTLRCSPRSGDLSVYWYQQSLDQGLQFLIQYYNGEERAKGNILERFSAQQFPDLHSELNLSSLELGDSALYFCASSEGGPEAFFGQGTRLTVV.

As regards this clonotype: Since no conserved phenylalanine or tryptophan closes the CDR3, a read error is the likely cause. The genes are TRBV6-2 or TRBV6-3 and TRBJ2-1, with a possible D match to TRBD2 (6 bases). The CDR3 extends over 12 amino acids. Trimming left V 2 bases short and J 10 bases short, with 9 bases between. Germline V gives CDR1 MNHEY, CDR2 SVGEGT. Here the CDR3 reads CASSYGAGEQFL. CDR3 DNA: TGTGCCAGCAGTTACGGGGCGGGGGAGCAGTTCCTC.

This clonotype showed up many times. This chain links TRBV9 with TRBJ2-3, with D possibly TRBD1 on 6 matching bases. CDR1 SGDLS and CDR2 YYNGEE come from the germline V gene. V was shortened by 0 bases and J by 4 bases, with 12 bases between the two germline ends. The CDR3 loop spans 15 amino acids. The CDR3 DNA is TGTGCCAGCAGCGTAGCAGGGGTCAGCGCAGATACGCAGTATTTT. Translated, it gives CASSVAGVSADTQYF. Together with reference TRBV9 and TRBJ2-3, the CDR3 gives the full variable domain: DSGVTQTPKHLITATGQRVTLRCSPRSGDLSVYWYQQSLDQGLQFLIQYYNGEERAKGNILERFSAQQFPDLHSELNLSSLELGDSALYFCASSVAGVSADTQYFGPGTRLTVL.

Worth noting for this clonotype: A much more abundant neighbour one base away suggests this may be a read error. V and J are TRBV5-1 and TRBJ2-3, with a tentative D call TRBD2 (5 bases). This CDR3 comprises 15 residues. Germline assignment: CDR1 SGHRS and CDR2 YFSETQ. Deletions cut 1 base from V and 1 base from J, with 10 bases between. This chain's CDR3 is CASSLWSSCTDTQYF. CDR3 DNA: TGCGCCAGCAGCTTGTGGTCTAGCTGCACAGATACGCAGTATTTT.

The sample holds many counts of this clonotype. The CDR3 sequence is CSVEDYGWNTEAFF. The CDR3 bases are TGCAGCGTTGAAGATTACGGCTGGAACACTGAAGCTTTCTTT. This rearrangement joins TRBV29-1 to TRBJ1-1, with no clear D. Trimming stripped 0 bases from V and 1 base from J, with 9 bases between. Germline-derived CDR1 and CDR2 are SQVTM and ANQGSEA. This CDR3 has 14 residues.

Worth noting for this clonotype: A much larger clone sits a single nucleotide away, making a read error possible. The V and J genes are TRBV21-1 and TRBJ2-5; the table's D call, TRBD1, was not checked against the DNA. TRBV21-1 is reported as a pseudogene. The CDR3 spans 18 residues. The CDR3 DNA reads TGTGCCGGCAGCAAAGCGCGATTCCTGGCGCGGGGAGTAGAGACCCAGTACTTC. It translates to CAGSKARFLARGVETQYF.

This clonotype was detected ten times or more. At one end, the junction sequence differs from germline, possibly due to a read error. This chain joins TRBV27 and TRBJ2-7, with TRBD1 matching over 7 bases. The CDR3 runs to 14 residues. Germline V gives CDR1 MNHEY, CDR2 SMNVEV (reference sequence). The CDR3 loop reads CASSLSQGAYEQYF. In DNA form, the CDR3 reads TGTGCCAGCAGCTTATCGCAGGGGGCCTACGAGCAGTACTTC.

As to this clonotype: Being one base from a much bigger clone, this may be a read error. The CDR3 does not end in the conserved phenylalanine or tryptophan, so this is likely a read error. The chain joins TRBV9 to TRBJ1-1; 11 bases are shared with TRBD1. Germline CDR1 and CDR2: SGDLS and YYNGEE. Trimming took 3 bases from V and 0 from J; bases not matched to a gene: 13. The CDR3 sequence is 19 residues long. The DNA for the CDR3 is TGTGCCAGCAGCGCAGCCAAGGGACAGGGGGTATACATGAACACTGAAGCTTTCCTT. It specifies CASSAAKGQGVYMNTEAFL.

This clonotype was counted ten times or more. The chain uses TRBV24-1 and TRBJ2-1; D might be TRBD1 (6 bases). The length of the CDR3 is 14 residues. Germline loops: CDR1 KGHDR, CDR2 SFDVKD. V lost 4 bases and J lost 8, with 14 bases in between. DNA of the CDR3: TGTGCCACCAGTGAGTCACAGGGTCGGGATGAGCAGTTCTTC. Protein: CATSESQGRDEQFF.

Many counts were recorded for this clonotype. The chain uses TRBV6-1 and TRBJ2-4; a weak D match, TRBD2 (7 bases). This CDR3 contains 15 residues. Germline-derived CDR1 and CDR2 are MNHNS and SASEGT. Trimming shortened V by 10 bases and J by 1 base, and 17 bases separated the two germline ends. CDR3 in amino acids: CATAWEGGAKNIQYF. DNA of the CDR3: TGTGCCACAGCGTGGGAGGGGGGGGCCAAAAACATTCAGTACTTC.

This clonotype was detected ten times or more. This chain uses TRBV12-3 or TRBV12-4 with TRBJ1-4; possibly TRBD1 for D (6 bases). The CDR3 runs to 14 residues. V lost 5 bases and J lost 4, with 11 bases in between. CDR3 coding DNA: TGTGCCAGCAGTCCGGACAGCCTTAATGAAAAACTGTTTTTT. Its translation is CASSPDSLNEKLFF.

The gene calls are TRBV19 and TRBJ1-1, with TRBD1 matching over 8 bases. Per germline, CDR1 LNHDA and CDR2 SQIVND (reference sequence). The CDR3 spans 16 residues. The junction had 9 bases not matched to a gene; V was cut back by 3 bases and J by 3 bases. The CDR3: CASSIPGRGLDTEAFF. The DNA for the CDR3 is TGTGCCAGTAGTATTCCCGGCAGGGGGCTGGACACTGAAGCTTTCTTT.

Details on this clonotype: A much larger clone lies a single base off, so this may be a read error. The chain is built from TRBV19 and TRBJ2-7, with D maybe TRBD1 (5 bases). The CDR3 runs 15 residues. Germline CDR1 is LNHDA and CDR2 is SQIVND (reference sequence). The CDR3 nucleotides are TGTGCCAGTAGTATAGATCGCCAGGGTTCCTACGAGCGGTACTTC. It is translated as CASSIDRQGSYERYF.

This clonotype was found many times. This rearrangement joins TRBV5-6 to TRBJ2-7, with a possible D match to TRBD2 (5 bases). The CDR3 sequence is 14 residues long. V was pared by 0 bases and J by 1 base, with 8 bases between. In germline, CDR1 is SGHDT, CDR2 YYEEEE. CDR3 nucleotide sequence: TGTGCCAGCAGCTTGGCTTTAGCGTCCTACGAGCAGTACTTC. It yields the protein CASSLALASYEQYF.

Points on this clonotype: A much bigger clone sits one base away, suggesting this may be a read error. The chain employs TRBV20-1 and TRBJ2-7; 12 nucleotides align to TRBD2. The germline CDR1 and CDR2 sequences are DFQATT and SNEGSKA (reference sequence). This CDR3 has 15 residues. CDR3 sequence reads: CSARVWTSGVAERYF. CDR3 bases: TGCAGTGCTAGAGTATGGACTAGCGGGGTGGCAGAGCGGTACTTC.

Comments on this clonotype: This may arise from a read error, as a much more abundant clone is one base away. This chain links TRBV4-1 with TRBJ2-3; 8 positions match TRBD2. The germline V gene has CDR1 MGHRA and CDR2 YSYEKL. This CDR3 spans 15 amino acids. Here the CDR3 DNA reads TGCGCCGGCAGCCCCACGACTAGCGGCACAGATACGCAGTATTTT. Its protein is CAGSPTTSGTDTQYF.

This clonotype has just a few counts. The chain uses TRBV21-1 and TRBJ2-7; the listed D gene, TRBD2, was not tested against the DNA. TRBV21-1 is deemed a pseudogene. This CDR3 is 19 amino acids long. DNA for the CDR3: TGTGCCAGCAGCAAAGCTGGCGGGTTGGCAAGGGGAGGCCGGTACGAGCAGTACTTC. This translates into CASSKAGGLARGGRYEQYF.

This clonotype was observed at least ten times. This rearrangement joins TRBV3-1 to TRBJ2-7; no clear D. This CDR3 has 17 amino acids. The germline V gene has CDR1 LGHDT and CDR2 YNNKEL (reference sequence). V was clipped by 2 bases and J by 0 bases, with 17 bases between them. CDR3 protein: CASSQQGPQVFSYEQYF. DNA for the CDR3: TGTGCCAGCAGCCAACAAGGCCCGCAGGTGTTCTCCTACGAGCAGTACTTC.

This clonotype was detected ten times or more. The gene calls are TRBV30 and TRBJ2-3, with a weak D call TRBD2 (5 bases). The germline V gene encodes CDR1 GTSNPN and CDR2 SVGIG (reference sequence). V gave up 0 bases and J gave up 0 bases, with 10 bases separating them. CDR3 length: 15 residues. CDR3 bases: TGTGCCTGGAGTGTTAGCGCAGCTAGCACAGATACGCAGTATTTT. Its protein is CAWSVSAASTDTQYF.

This clonotype was detected ten times or more. No DNA is shown, since the ends of the CDR3 on it are uncertain; the CDR3 is the one TCRdb lists. This chain joins TRBV2 and TRBJ1-4. CDR1 and CDR2 from the germline V gene are SNHLY and FYNNEI. The CDR3 is 15 residues long, ends included. CDR3 sequence reads: CASSTSEETNEKLFF.

A remark on this clonotype: Just one base apart from a much larger clone, this may be a read error. This chain connects TRBV2 to TRBJ1-5; tentative D call: TRBD1 (5 bases). Germline-derived CDR1 and CDR2 are SNHLY and FYNNEI. The CDR3 covers 16 residues. The CDR3 DNA follows: TGTGCCAGCAGTGAACGGGAGGGGTTGGTCCTTCAGCCCCCGCATTTT. It yields the protein CASSEREGLVLQPPHF.

The chain has TRBV9 and TRBJ1-6; weak D call: TRBD1 (5 bases). The CDR3 is 13 residues long. V lost 3 bases and J lost 7, with 8 bases in between. CDR1 and CDR2 (germline): SGDLS, YYNGEE. The CDR3 reads CASSGRQNSPLHF. The CDR3 coding sequence is TGTGCCAGCAGCGGGCGACAGAATTCACCCCTCCACTTT.

This rearrangement joins TRBV27 to TRBJ1-3; the match to TRBD1 covers 10 bases. Germline V CDR1 and CDR2: MNHEY, SMNVEV (reference sequence). This CDR3 contains 16 residues. After removal of 4 bases from V and 1 base from J, the junction contained 4 bases not matched to a gene. The CDR3 here is CASSSTGGHSGNTIYF. Here the CDR3 DNA reads TGTGCCAGCAGTTCGACAGGGGGCCATTCTGGAAACACCATATATTTT.

This clonotype has at least ten counts. The V gene is TRBV20-1, the J gene TRBJ2-7; D not resolved. The CDR3 has 11 amino acids. V was pared by 7 bases and J by 0 bases, with 7 bases between. CDR1 and CDR2 from the germline V gene are DFQATT and SNEGSKA (reference sequence). The CDR3 DNA sequence: TGCAGTGTTAAGGACTCCTACGAGCAGTACTTC. Translated: CSVKDSYEQYF.

The genes are TRBV5-1 and TRBJ1-1, with D possibly matching TRBD1 (6 bases). Trimming shortened V by 0 bases and J by 8 bases, and 8 bases separated the two germline ends. The CDR3 has 12 residues. Per the germline V gene, CDR1 is SGHRS and CDR2 is YFSETQ. CDR3 sequence reads: CASSLDREEAFF. DNA for the CDR3: TGCGCCAGCAGCTTGGACAGGGAAGAAGCTTTCTTT.

Points on this clonotype: A much bigger clone sits one base away, suggesting this may be a read error. V is TRBV12-3 or TRBV12-4 and J is TRBJ2-5, with TRBD2 matching 11 bases. CDR3 length equals 15 residues. The CDR3 loop is CASSRSGGAAETQHF. The DNA for the CDR3 is TGTGCCAGCAGTCGTAGCGGGGGGGCCGCGGAGACCCAGCACTTC.

This clonotype was detected many times. This chain connects TRBV6-2 or TRBV6-3 to TRBJ2-7; D unresolved. Trimming pared 7 bases from V and 6 bases from J, leaving 19 bases between. Looked up from germline, CDR1 is MNHEY and CDR2 is SVGEGT. The CDR3 contains 14 residues. CDR3 region: CASTSSAGSSEQYF. The CDR3 DNA is TGTGCCAGCACCTCCTCCGCCGGGTCGAGCGAGCAGTACTTC.

A word on this clonotype: One base away lies a much larger clone, so this may be a sequencing read error. V gene TRBV19 combines with J gene TRBJ2-1; maybe TRBD2 (6 bases). CDR3 length: 15 amino acids. In germline, CDR1 is LNHDA, CDR2 SQIVND (reference sequence). V was pared by 8 bases and J by 4 bases, with 18 bases between. In nucleotides, the CDR3 is TGTGCCAGTGTCTACGCTAGCGCTCGATACAATGAGCAGTTCTTC. Its translation is CASVYASARYNEQFF.